Listed here are 22 T cell receptor beta chains from one sample, sequenced in a study of human T cells and chemical hapten exposure. TCRdb reprocessed the RACE reads with MiXCR, giving one entry per CDR3 protein. The sample includes some 91,000 distinct CDR3 sequences, 25% to 30% seen only once; the top ten take 9% to 12%. Time point indicated: patch test 3, about 24 weeks after DPC sensitization. As to treatment: therapeutic diphenylcyclopropenone sensitization with weekly scalp DPC. Here the sequenced sample was whole blood, taken in connection with sensitization to the hapten diphenylcyclopropenone (DPC). These receptor sequences come from a middle-aged man with alopecia areata. Some clones in this sample may be carry-over from other donors' samples.

J is TRBJ2-2 and V is TRBV11-2; D is possibly TRBD2 (5 bases). V was cut by 6 bases and J by 6 bases, with 14 bases left in between. CDR1 and CDR2 (germline): SGHAT, FQNNGV. The CDR3 is made up of 14 amino acids. CDR3 protein: CASSTTRAPGELFF. In DNA, the CDR3 is TGTGCCAGCAGTACTACTAGAGCCCCCGGGGAGCTGTTTTTT.

This clonotype has more than one count but fewer than ten. V usage is TRBV24-1 and J usage is TRBJ2-1; TRBD1 matches 7 bases. The CDR3 consists of 16 residues. J was trimmed by 4 bases and V by 0 bases; bases with no gene match: 5. Germline CDR1 and CDR2: KGHDR and SFDVKD. CDR3 coding DNA: TGTGCCACCAGTGATTTGCCTAAGGGACAGTACAATGAGCAGTTCTTC. It codes for CATSDLPKGQYNEQFF.

V usage is TRBV20-1 and J usage is TRBJ2-1, with 7 bases matching TRBD2. Germline V CDR1 and CDR2: DFQATT, SNEGSKA (reference sequence). This CDR3 spans 12 amino acids. J was trimmed by 8 bases and V by 7 bases; bases with no gene match: 8. The CDR3, as DNA: TGCAGTGTTATCCCGGGGAGGGATGAGCAGTTCTTC. Amino acid sequence: CSVIPGRDEQFF.

The chain uses TRBV6-1 and TRBJ1-2; D is uncertain. The CDR3 totals 13 residues. Germline loops: CDR1 MNHNS, CDR2 SASEGT. Trimming removed 4 bases at V and 6 bases at J, with 12 bases between. The CDR3 spells CASSGGAGNGYTF. The DNA for the CDR3 is TGTGCCAGCAGTGGGGGAGCAGGCAATGGCTACACCTTC.

The V gene is TRBV9, the J gene TRBJ1-1, with D maybe TRBD1 (5 bases). V dropped 0 bases and J dropped 4 bases, with 10 bases sitting between them. Per germline, CDR1 SGDLS and CDR2 YYNGEE. The CDR3 extends over 14 amino acids. CDR3 sequence: CASSVVKGLTEAFF. CDR3 bases: TGTGCCAGCAGCGTAGTTAAGGGACTCACTGAAGCTTTCTTT.

The chain carries TRBV6-5 and TRBJ2-5, with 9 nucleotides matching TRBD2. CDR1 is MNHEY, CDR2 SVGAGI, per germline. Losses at the gene ends were 6 bases for V and 4 bases for J; bases not matched to a gene: 9. This CDR3 contains 15 residues. This CDR3 is CASSLSSGSRETQYF. For the CDR3, the DNA is TGTGCCAGCAGCCTCAGTAGCGGGAGCAGAGAGACCCAGTACTTC.

A few counts support this clonotype. The chain has TRBV12-3 or TRBV12-4 and TRBJ2-5, with D possibly called TRBD1 or TRBD2 (5 bases each). This CDR3 is built from 12 residues. V was trimmed by 6 bases and J by 8 bases, leaving 13 bases between them. DNA of the CDR3: TGTGCCAGCAGCTCACGAGGGGTAACCCAGTACTTC. Amino acids: CASSSRGVTQYF.

The chain uses TRBV3-1 and TRBJ2-1; tentative D call: TRBD2 (5 bases). The CDR3 is made up of 17 amino acids. CDR1 is LGHDT, CDR2 YNNKEL, per germline (reference sequence). The germline V and J ends were trimmed by 4 bases and 3 bases, with 19 bases remaining between them. For the CDR3, the DNA is TGTGCCAGCAGCCCCCGGGTCCTGCGGACTTACTACAATGAGCAGTTCTTC. It codes for CASSPRVLRTYYNEQFF.

The chain combines TRBV5-4 with TRBJ1-1; D uncertain. The CDR3 has 14 amino acids. With 2 bases removed from V and 8 bases from J, the gap between germline ends came to 16 bases. Germline CDR1 reads SGHNT; CDR2 reads YYREEE (reference sequence). CDR3 region: CASSFDVGGDEAFF. CDR3 in DNA: TGTGCCAGCAGCTTCGACGTGGGAGGTGACGAAGCTTTCTTT.

The V call is TRBV12-3 or TRBV12-4, the J call TRBJ2-2; D is perhaps TRBD2 (5 bases). V was pared by 10 bases and J by 7 bases, with 10 bases between. The CDR3 loop spans 11 amino acids. This CDR3 reads CATRGDGELFF. CDR3 sequence (DNA): TGTGCCACCCGGGGAGACGGGGAGCTGTTTTTT.

V gene TRBV20-1 combines with J gene TRBJ2-5; no firm D call. The CDR3 runs to 12 residues. Trimming left V 3 bases short and J 1 base short, with 6 bases between. CDR1 and CDR2 from the germline V gene are DFQATT and SNEGSKA (reference sequence). The CDR3 spells CSARGPQETQYF. For the CDR3, the DNA is TGCAGTGCTAGGGGCCCCCAAGAGACCCAGTACTTC.

The V and J genes are TRBV7-2 and TRBJ2-4, with 12 bases aligning to TRBD2. The CDR3 extends over 14 amino acids. CDR1 is SGHTA and CDR2 is FQGNSA in the germline V gene. V shed 6 bases, J shed 11 bases, and the junction held 8 bases outside the gene matches. For the CDR3, the DNA is TGTGCCAGCAGTCCGATGACTAGCGGGAGCCTTCAGTACTTC. As protein: CASSPMTSGSLQYF.

This clonotype was seen many times. The CDR3 DNA sequence: TGTGCCAGCAGTTCCATGGGAGGCCCCGAGACCCAGTACTTC. Translation: CASSSMGGPETQYF. The rearrangement links TRBV6-2 or TRBV6-3 to TRBJ2-5; the D gene is possibly TRBD2 (6 bases). V was pared by 4 bases and J by 5 bases, with 14 bases between. Germline V CDR1 and CDR2: MNHEY, SVGEGT. The CDR3 has 14 amino acids.

The chain carries TRBV3-1 and TRBJ2-7; TRBD2 matches 10 bases. Germline values: CDR1 LGHDT, CDR2 YNNKEL (reference sequence). CDR3 size: 16 residues. Trimming removed 0 bases from V and 5 bases from J; junction bases left unmatched: 7. For the CDR3, the DNA is TGTGCCAGCAGCCAAGAAAGACTAGCGGGCCTTAACGAGCAGTACTTC. It encodes CASSQERLAGLNEQYF.

J is TRBJ1-1 and V is TRBV3-1; D is possibly TRBD1 (5 bases). The CDR3 consists of 13 residues. Germline CDR1 and CDR2: LGHDT and YNNKEL (reference sequence). V shed 1 base and J shed 6 bases, with 9 bases lying between them. The CDR3 loop is CASSQGTIPEAFF. Written as DNA, the CDR3 is TGTGCCAGCAGCCAAGGGACAATCCCTGAAGCTTTCTTT.

The chain uses TRBV6-5 and TRBJ2-3, with a weak D call TRBD2 (5 bases). Germline V CDR1 and CDR2: MNHEY, SVGAGI. This CDR3 is built from 17 residues. V dropped 7 bases and J dropped 0 bases, with 20 bases sitting between them. CDR3: CASTDADGLFSTDTQYF. In DNA, the CDR3 is TGTGCCAGCACTGACGCGGACGGACTGTTTAGCACAGATACGCAGTATTTT.

The V call is TRBV10-3, the J call TRBJ1-5, with 12 nucleotides matching TRBD1. Germline CDR1 is ENHRY and CDR2 is SYGVKD. This CDR3 spans 17 amino acids. V shed 10 bases, J shed 2 bases, and the junction held 12 bases outside the gene matches. The CDR3 region has the DNA TGTGCCACTCGGGACAGGGGGCAACCGTGGGGCAATCAGCCCCAGCATTTT. Protein: CATRDRGQPWGNQPQHF.

This clonotype counts as medium-sized (0.01 to 0.1%). The V call is TRBV24-1, the J call TRBJ2-3, with D possibly TRBD1 on 6 matching bases. V lost 2 bases to trimming and J lost 0 bases, with 8 bases between them. This CDR3 region has 15 residues. CDR1 and CDR2 (germline): KGHDR, SFDVKD. CDR3 DNA: TGTGCCACCAGTGATTCAGACAGGAGCACAGATACGCAGTATTTT. The encoded protein is CATSDSDRSTDTQYF.

This clonotype turned up a few times. J is TRBJ1-1 and V is TRBV6-2 or TRBV6-3; D call uncertain. The germline CDR1 and CDR2 sequences are MNHEY and SVGEGT. V gave up 6 bases and J gave up 1 base, with 12 bases separating them. This CDR3 comprises 14 residues. The DNA of the CDR3 is TGTGCCAGCAGAACCTCAGAGTCGAACACTGAAGCTTTCTTT. It specifies CASRTSESNTEAFF.

This chain connects TRBV27 to TRBJ2-3; possibly TRBD2 for D (5 bases). CDR1 MNHEY and CDR2 SMNVEV come from the germline V gene (reference sequence). V lost 2 bases and J lost 2, with 8 bases in between. The CDR3 has 14 residues. The CDR3 DNA reads as TGTGCCAGCAGTTTAGAGGGCTTCACAGATACGCAGTATTTT. The encoded protein is CASSLEGFTDTQYF.

The genes are TRBV20-1 and TRBJ2-2; 9 nucleotides align to TRBD2. Germline V gene lookup returns CDR1 DFQATT and CDR2 SNEGSKA (reference sequence). Trimming removed 5 bases from V and 0 bases from J; junction bases left unmatched: 7. CDR3 length: 16 residues. The CDR3 loop is CSAPTSGVSNTGELFF. In DNA form, the CDR3 reads TGCAGTGCTCCGACTAGCGGTGTTTCGAACACCGGGGAGCTGTTTTTT.

This rearrangement joins TRBV10-3 to TRBJ2-3; the match to TRBD1 covers 10 bases. J lost 1 base, V lost 6 bases, and 4 bases had no gene match. The CDR3 runs to 15 residues. CDR1 ENHRY and CDR2 SYGVKD come from the germline V gene. The CDR3 nucleotides read TGTGCCATCAGAGCCGGGACAGGGGGCACAGATACGCAGTATTTT. Translated: CAIRAGTGGTDTQYF.